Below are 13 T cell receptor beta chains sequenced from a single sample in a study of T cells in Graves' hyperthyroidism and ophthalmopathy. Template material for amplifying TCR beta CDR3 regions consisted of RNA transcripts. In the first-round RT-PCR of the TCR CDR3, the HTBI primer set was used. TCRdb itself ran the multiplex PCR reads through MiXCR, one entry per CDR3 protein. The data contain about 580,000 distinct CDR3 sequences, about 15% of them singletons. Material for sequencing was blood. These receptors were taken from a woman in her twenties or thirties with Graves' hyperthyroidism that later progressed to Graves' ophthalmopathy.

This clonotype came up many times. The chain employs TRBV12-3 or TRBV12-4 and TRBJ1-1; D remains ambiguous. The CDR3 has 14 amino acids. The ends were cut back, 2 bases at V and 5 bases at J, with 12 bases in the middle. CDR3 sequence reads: CASSLIFGGTEAFF. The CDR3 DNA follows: TGTGCCAGCAGTTTAATTTTCGGCGGTACTGAAGCTTTCTTT.

CDR3 DNA: TGTGCCAGCAGCCAAGATAGGCAGGGAAGTCGCACAGATACGCAGTATTTT. This translates into CASSQDRQGSRTDTQYF. The V gene is TRBV3-1, the J gene TRBJ2-3; TRBD1 is a possible D gene (5 bases). CDR1 and CDR2 (germline): LGHDT, YNNKEL (reference sequence). V was shortened by 0 bases and J by 1 base, with 14 bases between the two germline ends. This CDR3 has 17 amino acids.

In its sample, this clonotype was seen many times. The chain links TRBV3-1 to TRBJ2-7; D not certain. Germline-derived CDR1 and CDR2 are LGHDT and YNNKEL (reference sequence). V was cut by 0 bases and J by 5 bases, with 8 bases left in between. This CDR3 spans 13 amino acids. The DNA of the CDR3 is TGTGCCAGCAGCCAAGACGCAGCCGACGAGCAGTACTTC. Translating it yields CASSQDAADEQYF.

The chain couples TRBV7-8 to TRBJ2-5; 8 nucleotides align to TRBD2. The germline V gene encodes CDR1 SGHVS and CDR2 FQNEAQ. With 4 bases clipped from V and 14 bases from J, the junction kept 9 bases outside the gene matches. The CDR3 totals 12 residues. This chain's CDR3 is CASSSQVGRGYF. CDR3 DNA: TGTGCCAGCAGCTCTCAGGTCGGGAGGGGTTACTTC.

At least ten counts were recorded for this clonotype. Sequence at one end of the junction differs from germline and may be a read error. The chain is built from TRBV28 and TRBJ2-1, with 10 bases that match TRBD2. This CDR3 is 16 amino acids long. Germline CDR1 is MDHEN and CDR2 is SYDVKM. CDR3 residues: CASRLSGTSVTPEEFF. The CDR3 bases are TGTGCCAGCAGGTTATCCGGGACTAGCGTCACCCCGGAGGAGTTCTTC.

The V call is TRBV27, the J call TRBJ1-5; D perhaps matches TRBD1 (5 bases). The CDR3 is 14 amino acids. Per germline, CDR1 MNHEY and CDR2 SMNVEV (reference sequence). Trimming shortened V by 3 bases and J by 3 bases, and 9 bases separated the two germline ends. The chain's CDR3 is CASSFRDHNQPQHF. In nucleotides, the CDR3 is TGTGCCAGCAGTTTCCGGGACCACAATCAGCCCCAGCATTTT.

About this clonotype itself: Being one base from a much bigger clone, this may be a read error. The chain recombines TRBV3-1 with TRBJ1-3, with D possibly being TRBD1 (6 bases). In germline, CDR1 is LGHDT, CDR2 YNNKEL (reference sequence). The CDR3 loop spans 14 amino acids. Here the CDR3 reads CASSQAGAGITIYF. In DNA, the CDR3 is TGTGCCAGCAGCCAAGCAGGGGCGGGAATCACCATATATTTT.

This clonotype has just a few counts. CDR3 sequence: CASSIDLSTAYGYTF. The DNA for the CDR3 is TGTGCCAGTAGTATAGATCTCAGTACGGCCTATGGCTACACCTTC. The J gene is TRBJ1-2, the V gene TRBV19; no clear D gene. Deletions cut 0 bases from V and 4 bases from J, with 12 bases between. The V gene's germline CDR1 is LNHDA and CDR2 SQIVND (reference sequence). The CDR3 runs to 15 residues.

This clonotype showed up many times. CDR3 coding DNA: TGTGCCTGGAGGCCCGGGACATATATCGGCGGGGAGCTGTTTTTT. Translating gives CAWRPGTYIGGELFF. This sequence joins TRBV30 and TRBJ2-2; possibly TRBD1 for D (6 bases). Trimming removed 3 bases from V and 7 bases from J, with 18 bases in between. Germline V gene sequence: CDR1 GTSNPN, CDR2 SVGIG (reference sequence). The CDR3 consists of 15 residues.

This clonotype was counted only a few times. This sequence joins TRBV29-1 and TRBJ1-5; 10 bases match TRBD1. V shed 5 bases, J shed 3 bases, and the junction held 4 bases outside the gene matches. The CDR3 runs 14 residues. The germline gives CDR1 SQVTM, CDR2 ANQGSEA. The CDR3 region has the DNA TGCAGCGTTTCCGGGACAGGGGACAATCAGCCCCAGCATTTT. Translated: CSVSGTGDNQPQHF.

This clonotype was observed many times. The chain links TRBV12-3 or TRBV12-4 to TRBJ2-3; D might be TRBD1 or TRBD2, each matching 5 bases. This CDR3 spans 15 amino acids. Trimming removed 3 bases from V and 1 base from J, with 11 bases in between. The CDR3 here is CASSFWGFGTDTQYF. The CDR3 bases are TGTGCCAGCAGTTTTTGGGGGTTCGGCACAGATACGCAGTATTTT.

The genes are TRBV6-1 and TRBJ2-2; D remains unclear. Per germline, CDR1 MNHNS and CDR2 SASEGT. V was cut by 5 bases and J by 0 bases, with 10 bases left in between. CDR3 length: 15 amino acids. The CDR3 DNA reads TGTGCCAGCAGTATACAGATTGCGAACACCGGGGAGCTGTTTTTT. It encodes CASSIQIANTGELFF.

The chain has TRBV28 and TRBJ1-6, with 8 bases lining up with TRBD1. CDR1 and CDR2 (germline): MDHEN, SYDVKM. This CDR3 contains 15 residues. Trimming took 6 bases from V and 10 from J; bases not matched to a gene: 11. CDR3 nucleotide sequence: TGTGCCAGCAGCGTCAAAGGACAGGGAGGGTCACCCCTCCACTTT. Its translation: CASSVKGQGGSPLHF.